This is a list of T cell receptor beta chains from one sample in a study of response to subunit inactivated influenza vaccine. TCRdb reprocessed the RT-PCR reads with MiXCR, giving one entry per CDR3 protein. Of 700,000 to 800,000 distinct CDR3 sequences in the sample, around 18% were seen once. This sample comprised PBMCs from blood, obtained more than 4 days after vaccination. These TCRs come from a man aged 50 to 60 who received an inactivated influenza vaccine. CDR3s include the opening cysteine and the closing phenylalanine or tryptophan. D genes are given only for firm matches. Clone size is shown for a subset of rows, as once, few, many or a class of expanded clone.

clone size: many; CDR3 length: 13; V gene: TRBV7-2; D gene: NA; J gene: TRBJ2-5; CDR3 protein: CASSLGPRETQYF
clone size: NA; CDR3 length: 15; V gene: TRBV10-3; D gene: NA; J gene: TRBJ2-6; CDR3 protein: CAIKSIVTGANVLTF
clone size: NA; CDR3 length: 15; V gene: TRBV21-1; D gene: NA; J gene: TRBJ2-7; CDR3 protein: CASSPGHQLSYEQYF
clone size: NA; CDR3 length: 12; V gene: TRBV15; D gene: NA; J gene: TRBJ2-2; CDR3 protein: CATSRVVGELFF
clone size: few; CDR3 length: 16; V gene: TRBV7-2; D gene: NA; J gene: TRBJ2-3; CDR3 protein: CASSSTGTQPLGTQYF
clone size: once; CDR3 length: 14; V gene: TRBV20-1; D gene: NA; J gene: TRBJ2-5; CDR3 protein: CSAPKTGLSSTQYF
clone size: NA; CDR3 length: 14; V gene: TRBV7-9; D gene: TRBD1; J gene: TRBJ2-7; CDR3 protein: CASSSWTGRNEQCF
clone size: few; CDR3 length: 14; V gene: TRBV5-5; D gene: NA; J gene: TRBJ2-7; CDR3 protein: CASSLERRVAEQYF
clone size: NA; CDR3 length: 16; V gene: TRBV14; D gene: NA; J gene: TRBJ2-3; CDR3 protein: CASSHRGASKIDTQYF
clone size: NA; CDR3 length: 15; V gene: TRBV5-1; D gene: NA; J gene: TRBJ1-4; CDR3 protein: CASSLVRGSNEKLFF